A single sample gave rise to the 12 T cell receptor beta chains below, sequenced in a study of cytomegalovirus exposure and HLA in healthy donors. The primer mix had 60 Vbeta and 13 Jbeta primers. Measured with immunoSEQ multiplex PCR; TCRdb has only the in-frame clones, and not every one. The table lists 50,000 or so clones, 81% of them singletons. The material sequenced was PBMCs. These TCRs come from a boy under 18 in good health and CMV-seropositive.

The chain recombines TRBV4-2 with TRBJ2-5, with 8 bases matching TRBD2. Germline values: CDR1 LGHNA, CDR2 YNFKEQ. This CDR3 is built from 15 residues. J gave up 5 bases and V 4 bases, and 9 bases lay outside the gene matches. This CDR3 reads CASSPGSGGPETQYF. The CDR3 coding sequence is TGTGCCAGCAGCCCGGGGTCGGGGGGGCCGGAGACCCAGTACTTC.

The chain couples TRBV7-2 to TRBJ2-7; D ambiguous. The CDR3 is made up of 16 amino acids. Between the trimmed V and J ends, which lost 5 bases and 2 bases, there was a span of 19 bases. The germline CDR1 and CDR2 sequences are SGHTA and FQGNSA. The CDR3 is CASSLDPGYPTYEQYF. Here the CDR3 DNA reads TGTGCCAGCAGCCTAGACCCGGGTTACCCCACCTACGAGCAGTACTTC.

The rearrangement joins TRBV13 to TRBJ2-7; no firm D call. This CDR3 has 13 residues. V was pared by 5 bases and J by 2 bases, with 10 bases between. Germline assignment: CDR1 PRHDT and CDR2 FYEKMQ (reference sequence). CDR3 sequence reads: CASSPARTYEQYF. The CDR3 DNA is TGTGCCAGCAGCCCGGCTAGGACCTACGAGCAGTACTTC.

This chain links TRBV7-2 with TRBJ1-2; D might be TRBD1 (5 bases). Trimming removed 3 bases at V and 4 bases at J, with 12 bases between. CDR1 is SGHTA and CDR2 is FQGNSA in the germline V gene. The CDR3 loop spans 14 amino acids. CDR3 amino acids: CASSLDRGTYGYTF. DNA of the CDR3: TGTGCCAGCAGCTTGGATAGGGGAACCTATGGCTACACCTTC.

The chain combines TRBV19 with TRBJ2-5; D possibly corresponds to TRBD2 (6 bases). Germline CDR1 reads LNHDA; CDR2 reads SQIVND (reference sequence). This CDR3 has 14 amino acids. V dropped 2 bases and J dropped 5 bases, with 12 bases sitting between them. CDR3 nucleotides: TGTGCCAGTAGTATACAGGGCGGAGGGGAGACCCAGTACTTC. The encoded protein is CASSIQGGGETQYF.

The CDR3 protein is CASSGISGGPVAQYF. The CDR3 DNA follows: TGTGCCAGCAGTGGTATTAGCGGGGGCCCCGTTGCCCAGTACTTC. The J gene is TRBJ2-5, the V gene TRBV6-1; 9 bases align to TRBD2. Germline CDR1 MNHNS, CDR2 SASEGT. J gave up 9 bases and V 4 bases, and 12 bases lay outside the gene matches. The CDR3 loop spans 15 amino acids.

The V call is TRBV5-4, the J call TRBJ2-3, with D maybe TRBD1 (6 bases). Between the trimmed V and J ends, which lost 0 bases and 5 bases, there was a span of 10 bases. The CDR3 covers 14 residues. Germline lookup yields CDR1 SGHNT and CDR2 YYREEE (reference sequence). CDR3 sequence (DNA): TGTGCCAGCAGCTTGGGGGGCAGGGGAGATACGCAGTATTTT. It codes for CASSLGGRGDTQYF.

To note about this clone: Other DNA variants within this sample encode the same CDR3. The CDR3 region is CASSSYTEAFF. Written as DNA, the CDR3 is TGTGCCAGCAGCTCATACACTGAAGCTTTCTTT. This chain uses TRBV7-9 with TRBJ1-1; D is uncertain. Trimming removed 4 bases from V and 3 bases from J, with 3 bases in between. Germline loops: CDR1 SEHNR, CDR2 FQNEAQ (reference sequence). The CDR3 length is 11 residues.

This clone was recorded once. The chain has TRBV19 and TRBJ2-5; D remains ambiguous. CDR1 and CDR2 from the germline V gene are LNHDA and SQIVND (reference sequence). The V gene lost 5 bases and the J gene lost 1 base, with 11 bases spanning the gap. The CDR3 spans 14 residues. The CDR3: CASSVSAAQETQYF. The CDR3 nucleotides are TGTGCCAGTAGTGTTAGTGCTGCCCAAGAGACCCAGTACTTC.

V and J are TRBV19 and TRBJ2-5; a possible D gene is TRBD1 (5 bases). The V gene's germline CDR1 is LNHDA and CDR2 SQIVND (reference sequence). The length of the CDR3 is 11 residues. Trimming shortened V by 8 bases and J by 2 bases, and 6 bases separated the two germline ends. CDR3 coding DNA: TGTGCCAGTCAGGGTCAAGAGACCCAGTACTTC. Its translation is CASQGQETQYF.

The chain has TRBV29-1 and TRBJ2-1; the match to TRBD1 covers 8 bases. Unmatched junction bases numbered 15, after V lost 4 bases and J lost 10 bases. This CDR3 spans 15 amino acids. Germline loops: CDR1 SQVTM, CDR2 ANQGSEA. The CDR3 coding sequence is TGCAGCGTTGTGCGGCTGGACAGGGCCTTGCGGGAGCAGTTCTTC. Its protein is CSVVRLDRALREQFF.

The chain links TRBV7-9 to TRBJ2-1; maybe TRBD1 (5 bases). V lost 8 bases, J lost 10 bases, and 18 bases lay in between. Germline CDR1 is SEHNR and CDR2 is FQNEAQ (reference sequence). The CDR3 sequence is 13 residues long. In DNA form, the CDR3 reads TGTGCCAGCGTTAGGCTGCCAGGGAAAGAGCAGTTCTTC. Translating gives CASVRLPGKEQFF.